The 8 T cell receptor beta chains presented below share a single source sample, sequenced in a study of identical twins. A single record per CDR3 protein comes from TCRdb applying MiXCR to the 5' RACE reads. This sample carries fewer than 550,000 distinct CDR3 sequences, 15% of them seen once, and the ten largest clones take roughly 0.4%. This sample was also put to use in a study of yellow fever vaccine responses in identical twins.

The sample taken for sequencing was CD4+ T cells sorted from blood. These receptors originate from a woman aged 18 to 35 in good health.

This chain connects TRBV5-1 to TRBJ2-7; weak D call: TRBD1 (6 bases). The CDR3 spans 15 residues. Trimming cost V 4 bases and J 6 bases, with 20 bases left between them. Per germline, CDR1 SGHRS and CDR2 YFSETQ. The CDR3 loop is CASSPQGSASREQYF. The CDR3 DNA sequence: TGCGCCAGCAGCCCGCAGGGGTCCGCCTCGCGCGAGCAGTACTTC. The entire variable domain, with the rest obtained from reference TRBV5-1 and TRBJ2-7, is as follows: KAGVTQTPRYLIKTRGQQVTLSCSPISGHRSVSWYQQTPGQGLQFLFEYFSETQRNKGNFPGRFSGRQFSNSRSEMNVSTLELGDSALYLCASSPQGSASREQYFGPGTRLTVT.

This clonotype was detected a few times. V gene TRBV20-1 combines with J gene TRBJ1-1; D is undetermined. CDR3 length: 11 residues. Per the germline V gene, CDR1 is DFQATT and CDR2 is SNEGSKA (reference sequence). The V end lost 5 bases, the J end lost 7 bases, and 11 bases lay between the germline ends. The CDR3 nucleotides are TGCAGTGCTGCCGCCGCTCATGAAGCTTTCTTT. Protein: CSAAAAHEAFF.

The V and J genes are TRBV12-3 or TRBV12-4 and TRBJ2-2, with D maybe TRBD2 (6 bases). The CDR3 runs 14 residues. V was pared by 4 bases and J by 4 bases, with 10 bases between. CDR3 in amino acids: CASSYERATGELFF. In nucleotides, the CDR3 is TGTGCCAGCAGTTATGAGCGGGCCACCGGGGAGCTGTTTTTT.

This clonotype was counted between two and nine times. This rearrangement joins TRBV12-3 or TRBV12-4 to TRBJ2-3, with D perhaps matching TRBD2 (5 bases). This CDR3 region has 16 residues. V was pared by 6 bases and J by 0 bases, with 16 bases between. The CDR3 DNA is TGTGCCAGCAGGGAAGCTAGCTACGCTAGCACAGATACGCAGTATTTT. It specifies CASREASYASTDTQYF.

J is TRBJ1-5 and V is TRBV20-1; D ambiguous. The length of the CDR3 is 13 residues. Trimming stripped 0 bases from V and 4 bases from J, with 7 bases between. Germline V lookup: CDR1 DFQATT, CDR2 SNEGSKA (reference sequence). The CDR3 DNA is TGCAGTGCTAGAGATTTTTGGAATCAGCCCCAGCATTTT. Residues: CSARDFWNQPQHF.

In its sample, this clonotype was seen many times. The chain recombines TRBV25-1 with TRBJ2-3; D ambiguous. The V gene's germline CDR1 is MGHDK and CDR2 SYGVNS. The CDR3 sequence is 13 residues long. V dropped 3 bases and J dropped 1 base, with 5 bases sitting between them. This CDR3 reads CASSEAGTDTQYF. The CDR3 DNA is TGTGCCAGCAGTGAGGCGGGCACAGATACGCAGTATTTT.

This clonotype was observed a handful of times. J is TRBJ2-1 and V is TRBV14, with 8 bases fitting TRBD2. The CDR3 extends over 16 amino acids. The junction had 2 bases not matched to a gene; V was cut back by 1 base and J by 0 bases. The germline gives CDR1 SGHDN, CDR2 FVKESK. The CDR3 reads CASSQGLAFSYNEQFF. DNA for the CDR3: TGTGCCAGCAGCCAAGGACTAGCGTTCTCCTACAATGAGCAGTTCTTC.

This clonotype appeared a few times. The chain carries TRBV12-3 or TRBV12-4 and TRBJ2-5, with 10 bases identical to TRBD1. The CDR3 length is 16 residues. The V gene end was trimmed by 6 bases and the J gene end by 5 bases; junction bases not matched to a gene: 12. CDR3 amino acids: CASSPGTGAGSETQYF. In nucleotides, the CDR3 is TGTGCCAGCAGCCCCGGGACAGGGGCAGGGTCGGAGACCCAGTACTTC.